The entry that follows covers one TCR beta chain sequence. This sample stems from a study of control samples from healthy donors and cancer patients. The protocol was immunoSEQ multiplex PCR, while the TCRdb copy is restricted to in-frame clones and leaves out a portion. The table lists around 30,000 clones, just over 90% of them singletons, with about an eighth in the top ten. V lost 3 bases and J 1 base, leaving 6 bases between the germline ends. Per the germline V gene, CDR1 is SNHLY and CDR2 is FYNNEI. The CDR3 loop spans 13 amino acids. The sequence derives from a man in his forties or fifties with lung cancer. The sample taken for sequencing was PBMCs. This chain links TRBV2 with TRBJ1-1; D is unresolved. The CDR3 spells CASSEERNTEAFF. The CDR3 DNA sequence: TGTGCCAGCAGTGAGGAGAGGAACACTGAAGCTTTCTTT.